The clone carrying this TCR beta chain was counted a few times. Antigen specificity is unknown. This table comes from immunoSEQ multiplex PCR, and its TCRdb copy is limited to in-frame clones, with some not included. This sample yields about 72,000 clones, of which more than 80% are seen a single time; approximately 0.94% belongs to the top ten. This CDR3 spans 14 amino acids. Per germline, CDR1 ENHRY and CDR2 SYGVKD. Between the trimmed V and J ends, which lost 3 bases and 4 bases, there was a span of 7 bases. This specimen belongs to a study of OX40 agonist ivuxolimab in advanced cancers. Study context: Under the entry rules, prior anti-PD-1, anti-PD-L1 or anti-CTLA-4 therapy was allowed, and about 40% had some. There were three patients with partial responses, one having hepatocellular carcinoma and two cutaneous melanoma.

Study-wide findings and caveats: Some patients who did not respond also had low normalized T-cell clonal expansion.

The sample was CD4+ or CD8+ T cells sorted from blood, taken in a trial of the OX40 agonist ivuxolimab. The receptor comes from an adult with an advanced solid tumor such as melanoma, head and neck, liver or kidney cancer. V is TRBV10-3 and J is TRBJ1-6; D is unclear. The CDR3 nucleotides are TGTGCCATCAGTGACAACAGTTATAATTCACCCCTCCACTTT. The encoded protein is CAISDNSYNSPLHF.